This TCR beta chain was profiled in a study of beta chain features in type 1 diabetes. General observations from the study: Sequencing of cDNA might inflate the share of cells that strongly express TCR.

This CDR3 is built from 15 residues. Germline V gene lookup returns CDR1 MGHDK and CDR2 SYGVNS. Trimming took 3 bases from V and 5 from J; bases not matched to a gene: 8. This clone was picked up a small number of times. The antigen remains undetermined. Expressed TCRB transcripts were sequenced, since all the RNA that had been isolated was reverse transcribed. Generated by immunoSEQ multiplex PCR, the TCRdb table keeps only in-frame clones and is missing some. The sample consists of some 900,000 clones, roughly 15% of them appearing once. The receptor's source is a woman aged 18 to 35 in good health. The sequenced sample was naive CD4+ T cells from blood. This sequence joins TRBV25-1 and TRBJ1-1, with 8 bases aligning to TRBD1. The CDR3 protein is CASSDWTGSLTEAFF. DNA of the CDR3: TGTGCCAGCAGTGATTGGACAGGGTCGTTAACTGAAGCTTTCTTT.